This T cell receptor (beta chain) was captured by sequencing in a study of OX40 agonist ivuxolimab in advanced cancers. The data were produced by immunoSEQ multiplex PCR, yet TCRdb's version contains in-frame clones alone and is incomplete. The data contain 84,000 or so clones, 85% to 95% of them seen just once; the ten biggest clones take up 9.5% to 11%. The CDR3 covers 15 residues. Germline CDR1 is SGHNT and CDR2 is YENEEA. The V gene end was trimmed by 5 bases and the J gene end by 12 bases; junction bases not matched to a gene: 16. This clonotype originated in an adult with an advanced solid tumor such as melanoma, head and neck, liver or kidney cancer. The sequenced sample was CD4+ or CD8+ T cells sorted from blood, obtained in a trial of the OX40 agonist ivuxolimab. The rearrangement uses TRBV11-3 and TRBJ2-1, with TRBD2 identical over 7 bases. As DNA, the CDR3 is TGTGCCAGCAGCCCATTAGCGGGCCGCCGGGTCGGGCAGTTCTTC. Amino acids: CASSPLAGRRVGQFF.